A single sample gave rise to the 22 T cell receptor beta chains below, sequenced in a study of T cells in Graves' hyperthyroidism and ophthalmopathy. Amplified regions were TCR beta CDR3 sequences from RNA transcripts. HTBI primers were employed in a first-round RT-PCR of the TCR CDR3. TCRdb re-called the multiplex PCR reads through MiXCR, storing one row per CDR3 protein. The data show more than 550,000 distinct CDR3 sequences, around 20% seen once. The specimen sequenced was blood. Receptor source: a woman in her 50s with Graves' hyperthyroidism that later progressed to Graves' ophthalmopathy.

The V call is TRBV29-1, the J call TRBJ1-2; D unclear. Looked up from germline, CDR1 is SQVTM and CDR2 is ANQGSEA. V dropped 6 bases and J dropped 4 bases, with 12 bases sitting between them. The CDR3 sequence is 12 residues long. The CDR3, as DNA: TGCAGCGTCGCCCGCATGGGCTATGGCTACACCTTC. It encodes CSVARMGYGYTF.

This clonotype occurred many times. The chain employs TRBV7-8 and TRBJ2-3; TRBD1 matches 8 bases. Trimming cost V 6 bases and J 4 bases; bases outside gene matches: 6. Germline loops: CDR1 SGHVS, CDR2 FQNEAQ. This CDR3 region has 14 residues. The CDR3 loop is CASSPHRGADTQYF. The CDR3, as DNA: TGTGCCAGCAGTCCCCACAGGGGGGCAGATACGCAGTATTTT.

This chain joins TRBV3-1 and TRBJ2-3, with a weak D call TRBD2 (5 bases). V was cut by 4 bases and J by 2 bases, with 16 bases left in between. CDR1 is LGHDT, CDR2 YNNKEL, per germline (reference sequence). This CDR3 has 16 residues. The CDR3 sequence is CASSRREGRTTDTQYF. The CDR3 nucleotides are TGTGCCAGCAGCCGACGAGAGGGCCGAACCACAGATACGCAGTATTTT.

This chain joins TRBV16 and TRBJ2-2; D remains ambiguous. The CDR3 consists of 13 residues. Germline V gene lookup returns CDR1 KGHSY and CDR2 FQNENV. Trimming removed 1 base at V and 6 bases at J, with 6 bases between. CDR3 sequence (DNA): TGTGCCAGCAGCCAATTAAAGGCCGGGGAGCTGTTTTTT. Its translation: CASSQLKAGELFF.

The chain recombines TRBV30 with TRBJ2-6, with D unclear. CDR3 size: 14 residues. Germline assignment: CDR1 GTSNPN and CDR2 SVGIG (reference sequence). V lost 3 bases, J lost 0 bases, and 6 bases lay in between. CDR3 region: CAWRVSSGANVLTF. The CDR3 bases are TGTGCCTGGAGAGTCTCCTCTGGGGCCAACGTCCTGACTTTC.

This clonotype was detected only a few times. A much larger clone lies one base from this, so it may be a read error. The chain couples TRBV7-9 to TRBJ2-1, with 8 nucleotides matching TRBD1. Germline CDR1 SEHNR, CDR2 FQNEAQ (reference sequence). The CDR3 sequence is 17 residues long. The chain's CDR3 is CASSPTQGALAYNGQFF. Here the CDR3 DNA reads TGTGCCAGCAGCCCTACCCAGGGGGCCCTGGCCTACAATGGGCAGTTCTTC.

The chain combines TRBV12-3 or TRBV12-4 with TRBJ2-5; a possible D gene is TRBD2 (6 bases). The CDR3 has 8 residues. Here the CDR3 reads CDLAPQYF. The CDR3 DNA is TGTGACCTAGCGCCCCAGTACTTC.

A few counts support this clonotype. One end of the junction varies from germline; a read error may be responsible. The chain recombines TRBV5-1 with TRBJ1-2; D perhaps matches TRBD1 (6 bases). Germline V gene sequence: CDR1 SGHRS, CDR2 YFSETQ. CDR3 size: 15 residues. CDR3 bases: TGCGCCAGCAGCTTGGCGGGCAGGGGCGCGGATGGCCACACCTTC. Translation: CASSLAGRGADGHTF. The whole variable domain, remainder taken from reference TRBV5-1 and TRBJ1-2, is KAGVTQTPRYLIKTRGQQVTLSCSPISGHRSVSWYQQTPGQGLQFLFEYFSETQRNKGNFPGRFSGRQFSNSRSEMNVSTLELGDSALYLCASSLAGRGADGHTFGSGTRLTVV.

This clonotype was seen a handful of times. The V and J genes are TRBV7-2 and TRBJ2-2; D is uncertain. Germline V gene data show CDR1 as SGHTA and CDR2 as FQGNSA. This CDR3 spans 14 amino acids. V lost 2 bases and J lost 7, with 11 bases in between. The DNA of the CDR3 is TGTGCCAGCAGCTTACCGAGGACGGGCGGGGAGCTGTTTTTT. It translates to CASSLPRTGGELFF. The whole variable domain, filled in from reference TRBV7-2 and TRBJ2-2, reads GAGVSQSPSNKVTEKGKDVELRCDPISGHTALYWYRQSLGQGLEFLIYFQGNSAPDKSGLPSDRFSAERTGGSVSTLTIQRTQQEDSAVYLCASSLPRTGGELFFGEGSRLTVL.

V and J are TRBV6-1 and TRBJ2-3; 7 bases agree with TRBD1. This CDR3 contains 15 residues. The ends lost 5 bases at V and 5 bases at J; junction bases unmatched: 10. The germline gives CDR1 MNHNS, CDR2 SASEGT. The CDR3 DNA sequence: TGTGCCAGCAGTAAAGGACAGGTGTGGGGAGATACGCAGTATTTT. Its translation: CASSKGQVWGDTQYF.

This clonotype was counted ten times or more. The rearrangement joins TRBV11-2 to TRBJ2-3; D gene unclear. CDR1 SGHAT and CDR2 FQNNGV come from the germline V gene. V was shortened by 2 bases and J by 3 bases, with 9 bases between the two germline ends. The CDR3 extends over 14 amino acids. The CDR3 DNA reads TGTGCCAGCAGCTTACAGTCCGTGACAGATACGCAGTATTTT. Translated: CASSLQSVTDTQYF.

Concerning this clonotype itself: This clone may be a read error of a much larger clone one base away. CDR3 sequence: CASSSLEDRGSGGLFF. DNA for the CDR3: TGCGCCAGCAGCTCACTGGAGGACAGGGGTTCCGGGGGGCTGTTTTTT. The genes are TRBV5-1 and TRBJ2-2; TRBD1 matches 9 bases. CDR1 is SGHRS, CDR2 YFSETQ, per germline. This CDR3 spans 16 amino acids.

Ten or more counts support this clonotype. J is TRBJ1-2 and V is TRBV11-2; tentatively, D is TRBD1 (5 bases). The germline gives CDR1 SGHAT, CDR2 FQNNGV. The CDR3 has 15 residues. The ends were cut back, 0 bases at V and 2 bases at J, with 10 bases in the middle. CDR3 sequence (DNA): TGTGCCAGCAGCTTAGATGGGGGGTGGAACTATGGCTACACCTTC. Residues: CASSLDGGWNYGYTF.

The chain carries TRBV27 and TRBJ2-5; 14 bases map to TRBD2. The CDR3 covers 18 residues. Germline V gene lookup returns CDR1 MNHEY and CDR2 SMNVEV (reference sequence). Unmatched junction bases numbered 10, after V lost 5 bases and J lost 2 bases. The CDR3 spells CASSPRTSGGIKQETQYF. The CDR3 nucleotides read TGTGCCAGCAGTCCCCGGACTAGCGGGGGGATTAAACAAGAGACCCAGTACTTC.

V usage is TRBV30 and J usage is TRBJ2-2, with TRBD1 identical over 9 bases. The trim removed 5 bases at V and 6 bases at J, leaving 13 bases unmatched. This CDR3 spans 16 amino acids. Germline values: CDR1 GTSNPN, CDR2 SVGIG (reference sequence). The CDR3 here is CAWPLKDRGVAGELFF. CDR3 nucleotide sequence: TGTGCCTGGCCCCTAAAGGACAGGGGAGTGGCCGGGGAGCTGTTTTTT. Combining the CDR3 with reference TRBV30 and TRBJ2-2 gives the whole variable domain SQTIHQWPATLVQPVGSPLSLECTVEGTSNPNLYWYRQAAGRGLQLLFYSVGIGQISSEVPQNLSASRPQDRQFILSSKKLLLSDSGFYLCAWPLKDRGVAGELFFGEGSRLTVL.

At least ten counts were recorded for this clonotype. The gene calls are TRBV9 and TRBJ2-7; 8 positions match TRBD2. After removal of 4 bases from V and 4 bases from J, the junction contained 10 bases not matched to a gene. The CDR3 loop spans 15 amino acids. Germline V gene data show CDR1 as SGDLS and CDR2 as YYNGEE. CDR3 protein: CASSRFVAGGYEQYF. The CDR3 DNA reads TGTGCCAGCAGCCGCTTCGTTGCGGGGGGATACGAGCAGTACTTC.

Remarks on this clonotype: The junction departs from the called germline gene at one end, perhaps through a read error. The V and J genes are TRBV5-1 and TRBJ1-2; D not certain. The CDR3 consists of 14 residues. Germline CDR1 is SGHRS and CDR2 is YFSETQ. The CDR3 DNA sequence: TGTGCCAGCAGCTTGTCGGGCAGGAACTATGGCTACACCTTC. Amino acid sequence: CASSLSGRNYGYTF. Supplemented by reference TRBV5-1 and TRBJ1-2, the full variable domain reads KAGVTQTPRYLIKTRGQQVTLSCSPISGHRSVSWYQQTPGQGLQFLFEYFSETQRNKGNFPGRFSGRQFSNSRSEMNVSTLELGDSALYLCASSLSGRNYGYTFGSGTRLTVV.

The rearrangement joins TRBV5-1 to TRBJ2-2; 10 bases are a match to TRBD1. From germline, CDR1 is SGHRS and CDR2 YFSETQ. This CDR3 is 18 amino acids long. With V trimmed by 4 bases and J by 5 bases, 14 bases remained unmatched. Written as DNA, the CDR3 is TGCGCCAGCAGCGCCAATACCGGGACAGGGGTTTCGACCGGGGAGCTGTTTTTT. Translation: CASSANTGTGVSTGELFF.

This clonotype showed up just a few times. The CDR3 loop reads CASSQVAGTDGYTF. The DNA of the CDR3 is TGTGCCAGCAGCCAAGTTGCTGGGACAGATGGCTACACCTTC. This chain joins TRBV3-1 and TRBJ1-2; 7 bases agree with TRBD1. V dropped 1 base and J dropped 6; count of bases not matched to a gene: 5. Germline CDR1 is LGHDT and CDR2 is YNNKEL (reference sequence). The CDR3 is 14 residues long.

This sequence joins TRBV9 and TRBJ1-6; D is possibly TRBD1 (5 bases). V dropped 4 bases and J dropped 8 bases, with 10 bases sitting between them. This CDR3 spans 13 amino acids. CDR1 is SGDLS, CDR2 YYNGEE, per germline. The CDR3 protein is CASSITTDSPLHF. The CDR3 bases are TGTGCCAGCAGCATCACGACAGATTCACCCCTCCACTTT. Together with reference TRBV9 and TRBJ1-6, the CDR3 gives the full variable domain: DSGVTQTPKHLITATGQRVTLRCSPRSGDLSVYWYQQSLDQGLQFLIQYYNGEERAKGNILERFSAQQFPDLHSELNLSSLELGDSALYFCASSITTDSPLHFGNGTRLTVT.

This clonotype was seen many times. The chain is built from TRBV5-6 and TRBJ1-2; D gene ambiguous. Trimming removed 1 base from V and 0 bases from J, with 7 bases in between. Germline V lookup: CDR1 SGHDT, CDR2 YYEEEE. CDR3 length: 14 residues. CDR3: CASSLFGSNYGYTF. As DNA, the CDR3 is TGTGCCAGCAGCTTGTTCGGATCTAACTATGGCTACACCTTC.

The count of this clonotype is one. The chain uses TRBV29-1 and TRBJ2-3; D call uncertain. The germline gives CDR1 SQVTM, CDR2 ANQGSEA. The CDR3 extends over 12 amino acids. V dropped 7 bases and J dropped 0 bases, with 8 bases sitting between them. This chain's CDR3 is CSAVDSTDTQYF. The CDR3 coding sequence is TGCAGCGCTGTTGATAGCACAGATACGCAGTATTTT.